The T cell receptor (beta chain) described here comes from a study of T-cell memory formation after mild COVID-19. About the study: Across donors, TCR clusters were largely donor specific.

Unmatched junction bases numbered 14, after V lost 5 bases and J lost 15 bases. This CDR3 is 14 amino acids long. The germline gives CDR1 SGHTA, CDR2 FQGNSA. Constant-segment primers served in 5'RACE that generated TCR alpha and TCR beta cDNA libraries bearing sample barcodes and UMIs. TCRdb recomputed calls from the 5' RACE reads with MiXCR, one row per CDR3 protein. The data hold hundreds of thousands of distinct CDR3 sequences, with about 20% observed a single time. Whole-study results and caveats: Clones shrinking from day 15 to 85 showed even CD4/CD8 mixes; later expanders tilted CD4+. The study detected some responding clones in pre-infection memory, suggesting cross-reactive memory joined.

This clonotype was detected only a few times. What it binds is not known. The chain has TRBV7-2 and TRBJ2-4; the match to TRBD1 covers 9 bases. The TCR sequence derives from an adult woman who had mild COVID-19 (a few samples of this study predate the infection). Cell type and time point are not known. What was sequenced was PBMCs or a T cell subset sorted from them (not recorded which). The CDR3 loop reads CASSPTYTGTGWYF. Written as DNA, the CDR3 is TGTGCCAGCAGCCCTACTTACACCGGGACAGGGTGGTACTTC. The complete variable domain, with remaining parts taken from reference TRBV7-2 and TRBJ2-4, reads GAGVSQSPSNKVTEKGKDVELRCDPISGHTALYWYRQSLGQGLEFLIYFQGNSAPDKSGLPSDRFSAERTGGSVSTLTIQRTQQEDSAVYLCASSPTYTGTGWYFGAGTRLSVL.